These 9 T cell receptor beta chains came from one sample sequenced in a study of neurological immune-mediated disorders. TCRdb recomputed calls from the 5' RACE reads with MiXCR, one row per CDR3 protein. The sample carries over 75,000 distinct CDR3 sequences, approximately 5.8% recorded once. Time point indicated: longitudinal time-point 2. Sequencing input: PBMCs. The receptors derive from a woman in her fifties or sixties with multiple sclerosis.

This clonotype was recorded at least ten times. V gene TRBV5-1 combines with J gene TRBJ2-7; D unclear. Trimming stripped 1 base from V and 3 bases from J, with 11 bases between. The length of the CDR3 is 14 residues. CDR1 SGHRS and CDR2 YFSETQ come from the germline V gene. CDR3: CASSLSSADYEQYF. The CDR3 DNA follows: TGCGCCAGCAGCTTGTCTTCCGCCGACTACGAGCAGTACTTC. Looking up the rest from reference TRBV5-1 and TRBJ2-7 gives the full variable domain: KAGVTQTPRYLIKTRGQQVTLSCSPISGHRSVSWYQQTPGQGLQFLFEYFSETQRNKGNFPGRFSGRQFSNSRSEMNVSTLELGDSALYLCASSLSSADYEQYFGPGTRLTVT.

Only a few counts were recorded for this clonotype. CDR3: CSARTPDRVYEQYF. The DNA for the CDR3 is TGCAGTGCAAGAACCCCGGACAGGGTCTACGAGCAGTACTTC. The V gene is TRBV20-1, the J gene TRBJ2-7; 8 bases match TRBD1. Germline V lookup: CDR1 DFQATT, CDR2 SNEGSKA (reference sequence). The CDR3 runs to 14 residues. Trimming removed 6 bases from V and 3 bases from J; junction bases left unmatched: 10.

This clonotype came up many times. The chain combines TRBV5-1 with TRBJ2-1; D unresolved. Trimming took 4 bases from V and 4 from J, leaving 3 bases between them. This CDR3 is 11 amino acids long. Germline values: CDR1 SGHRS, CDR2 YFSETQ. CDR3 nucleotides: TGCGCCAGCAGCGAATACAATGAGCAGTTCTTC. It encodes CASSEYNEQFF.

At least ten counts were recorded for this clonotype. The chain recombines TRBV5-6 with TRBJ2-3; a weak D match, TRBD2 (7 bases). Trimming shortened V by 3 bases and J by 0 bases, and 14 bases separated the two germline ends. This CDR3 has 16 residues. Germline V gene lookup returns CDR1 SGHDT and CDR2 YYEEEE. CDR3: CASSSLRGASTDTQYF. For the CDR3, the DNA is TGTGCCAGCAGCTCGCTACGGGGGGCTAGCACAGATACGCAGTATTTT.

This clonotype has ten or more counts. The chain has TRBV20-1 and TRBJ1-1, with no clear D. Germline-derived CDR1 and CDR2 are DFQATT and SNEGSKA (reference sequence). The CDR3 is 15 residues long. Trimming removed 3 bases from V and 5 bases from J, with 19 bases in between. The CDR3: CSASSLVDVRTEAFF. The CDR3 DNA follows: TGCAGTGCTAGCTCCTTAGTAGATGTTCGAACTGAAGCTTTCTTT.

This clonotype occurred a few times. V gene TRBV3-1 combines with J gene TRBJ1-1; D may be TRBD1 (5 bases). Germline V gives CDR1 LGHDT, CDR2 YNNKEL (reference sequence). V was trimmed by 7 bases and J by 1 base, leaving 10 bases between them. The CDR3 sequence is 13 residues long. CDR3 loop: CASTRTSNTEAFF. In DNA, the CDR3 is TGTGCCAGCACGAGGACATCGAACACTGAAGCTTTCTTT. Based on the CDR3 plus reference TRBV3-1 and TRBJ1-1, the full variable domain is DTAVSQTPKYLVTQMGNDKSIKCEQNLGHDTMYWYKQDSKKFLKIMFSYNNKELIINETVPNRFSPKSPDKAHLNLHINSLELGDSAVYFCASTRTSNTEAFFGQGTRLTVV.

This clonotype was picked up many times. The genes are TRBV21-1 and TRBJ2-5; the listed D gene, TRBD1, was not tested against the DNA. TRBV21-1 is noted as a pseudogene. The CDR3 length is 19 residues. The DNA for the CDR3 is TGTGCCAGCAGCAAAGCGTACAGGGGGTATAGGGTCTCGGAAGAGACCCAGTACTTC. Translating it yields CASSKAYRGYRVSEETQYF.

This clonotype has a count of ten or more. The chain carries TRBV12-3 or TRBV12-4 and TRBJ1-1; TRBD1 agrees at 8 bases. The CDR3 runs to 15 residues. The V segment lost 6 bases and the J segment 4 bases; nucleotides outside the gene matches: 10. The CDR3 region is CASRLTGVDGTEAFF. DNA for the CDR3: TGTGCCAGCAGGCTGACAGGGGTGGATGGCACTGAAGCTTTCTTT.

This clonotype was detected many times. The rearrangement links TRBV20-1 to TRBJ2-5; TRBD2 agrees at 12 bases. The CDR3 contains 16 residues. V lost 0 bases to trimming and J lost 0 bases; unmatched junction nucleotides: 2. The V gene's germline CDR1 is DFQATT and CDR2 SNEGSKA (reference sequence). CDR3 region: CSARDLAGGYQETQYF. Written as DNA, the CDR3 is TGCAGTGCTAGAGATCTAGCGGGGGGGTACCAAGAGACCCAGTACTTC.